This paragraph reports one T cell receptor (beta chain). The length of the CDR3 is 15 residues. The record originates from a study of blood T cell repertoires in COVID-19. The protocol was immunoSEQ multiplex PCR, while the TCRdb copy is restricted to in-frame clones and leaves out a portion. Of fewer than 200,000 clones in the sample, 70% to 85% were seen once. The chain combines TRBV7-5 with TRBJ2-5; the D call in the table, TRBD1, was not verified against the DNA. TRBV7-5 represents a pseudogene. This receptor was identified in a man in his fifties or sixties who had recovered from COVID-19. The sequencing sample was made of peripheral blood. CDR3 in DNA: TGTGCCAGAAGCTCGGGACAGGGGACCTCAGAGACCCAGTACTTC. The encoded protein is CARSSGQGTSETQYF.